Listed below are T cell receptor beta chains from one sample, sequenced in a study of vaccination and CD4 T cells after COVID-19. TCRdb recomputed calls from the PCR reads with MiXCR, one row per CDR3 protein. The profile shows about 14,000 distinct CDR3 sequences, around 70% of them singletons. These receptors are not linked to any known antigen. Material for sequencing was CD4+ T cells from blood, cultured in vitro. The receptors were sampled from a human donor who had recovered from COVID-19. CDR3s include the opening cysteine and the closing phenylalanine or tryptophan. A D gene is named only where the DNA matches it firmly. Rows may omit the clone size; those that give it use once, few, many or a size class.

TRBV7-8,TRBJ2-1,-,-,TGTGCCAGCAGCTTCTTGACCGACCAGTTCTTC,CASSFLTDQFF
TRBV2,TRBJ1-1,-,-,TGTGCCAGCAGAGGGGGTGTTCTTGGGGACACTGAAGCTTTCTTT,CASRGGVLGDTEAFF
TRBV4-3,TRBJ1-5,-,-,TGCGCCAGCAGCCAAGGCGGGAATGGCAATCAGCCCCAGCATTTT,CASSQGGNGNQPQHF
TRBV6-5,TRBJ1-1,-,-,TGTGCCAGCAGTTACTCGAGGATCGGGGGGATCACTGAAGCTTTCTTT,CASSYSRIGGITEAFF
TRBV19,TRBJ2-3,-,TRBD2,TGTGCCAGTTCACAAAATAGCGGGAGTGAGGATACGCAGTATTTT,CASSQNSGSEDTQYF
TRBV20-1,TRBJ1-2,-,-,TGCAGTGCTTCCGAGGGCTCGGGGCATAATTATGGCTACACCTTC,CSASEGSGHNYGYTF
TRBV27,TRBJ1-2,-,TRBD1,TGTGCCAGCAGAGTAGGAGGGACAGAAAAGGGCTACACCTTC,CASRVGGTEKGYTF
TRBV7-2,TRBJ2-2,few,TRBD2,TGTGCCAGCAGCGCCCGGACTAGCGGGGTGGGCACCGGGGAGCTGTTTTTT,CASSARTSGVGTGELFF
TRBV11-2,TRBJ2-2,-,-,TGTGCCAGCAGCTCAGGACGCCGTTACACCGGGGAGCTGTTTTTT,CASSSGRRYTGELFF
TRBV20-1,TRBJ2-7,-,TRBD2,TGCAGTGCTAGGTATAGCGGGAGAATTGACGAGCAGTACTTC,CSARYSGRIDEQYF
TRBV10-3,TRBJ2-7,-,-,TGTGCCATCAGTGAGTATTCTAGCGAGAGCTACGAGCAGTACTTC,CAISEYSSESYEQYF
TRBV19,TRBJ2-2,-,TRBD1,TGTGCCGTCCGGGACAGGGGGTATCCCGGGGAGCTGTTTTTT,CAVRDRGYPGELFF
TRBV20-1,TRBJ1-5,-,TRBD1,TGCAGTGCTAGGAGGACAGGGGGGAATCAGCCCCAGCATTTT,CSARRTGGNQPQHF
TRBV7-8,TRBJ2-7,-,-,TGTGCCAGCAGCAAAGTGGGGGGAGCCCTATCCTACGAGCAGTACTTC,CASSKVGGALSYEQYF
TRBV15,TRBJ2-7,-,TRBD2,TGTGCCACCAGCAGAGAAAAGACTAGCGGGAGTTACGAGCAGTACTTC,CATSREKTSGSYEQYF
TRBV24-1,TRBJ1-5,-,-,TGTGCCACCAGTCCGGGGGGGCTCAATCAGCCCCAGCATTTT,CATSPGGLNQPQHF
TRBV3-1,TRBJ1-2,-,-,TGTGCCAGCAGCCAAGCCGGTCGGGGGCCAAACTATGGCTACACCTTC,CASSQAGRGPNYGYTF
TRBV20-1,TRBJ1-2,-,-,TGCAGTGCTAGAGATCGGTGGACCGAAGCTAACTATGGCTACACCTTC,CSARDRWTEANYGYTF
TRBV20-1,TRBJ2-3,-,TRBD2,TGCAGTGTGGCTCGACTAGCGGGAGGAACAGATACGCAGTATTTT,CSVARLAGGTDTQYF
TRBV15,TRBJ2-7,-,-,TGTGCCACCAGCAGAGAGCGGGGGCTCGAGCAGTACTTC,CATSRERGLEQYF
TRBV7-2,TRBJ1-2,-,-,TGTGCCAGCAGCCGAGGGCCAGTGACGCTTCGAGTTGTCGGCTACACCTTC,CASSRGPVTLRVVGYTF